These 18 T cell receptor beta chains were all obtained from the same sample, sequenced in a study of shared clonotypes between healthy human individuals. Terminally differentiated effector memory CD45RA+ cells were left out of the naive CD8 fraction, which was CD45RO-negative and positively selected for CCR7. Sequencing was performed with immunoSEQ multiplex PCR; in TCRdb, only in-frame clones are kept and a portion is missing. This table has about 820,000 clones, 80% to 95% appearing once. The specimen was naive CD8+ T cells sorted from blood. The source of these receptors is a man younger than 40 in good health.

The V gene is TRBV18, the J gene TRBJ1-2; possibly TRBD1 for D (5 bases). The CDR3 is 14 amino acids. Between the trimmed V and J ends, which lost 2 bases and 3 bases, there was a span of 10 bases. CDR1 is KGHSH and CDR2 is LQKENI in the germline V gene. CDR3 region: CASSPEGLHYGYTF. As DNA, the CDR3 is TGTGCCAGCTCACCAGAGGGGCTACACTATGGCTACACCTTC.

J is TRBJ2-7 and V is TRBV5-6, with TRBD2 as a possible D gene (5 bases). V was pared by 0 bases and J by 3 bases, with 10 bases between. The CDR3 consists of 14 residues. Germline V gene data show CDR1 as SGHDT and CDR2 as YYEEEE. The CDR3 is CASSLARENYEQYF. The CDR3 DNA sequence: TGTGCCAGCAGCTTGGCCCGGGAAAACTACGAGCAGTACTTC.

This chain connects TRBV10-3 to TRBJ1-5; no firm D call. The ends were cut back, 0 bases at V and 3 bases at J, with 6 bases in the middle. CDR3 size: 14 residues. Germline V gene lookup returns CDR1 ENHRY and CDR2 SYGVKD. The CDR3 DNA is TGTGCCATCAGTGAGTCGGTACCCAATCAGCCCCAGCATTTT. Translating it yields CAISESVPNQPQHF.

Notes on this clone: Other DNA sequences in this sample translate to the same CDR3. The chain uses TRBV7-2 and TRBJ2-7, with D maybe TRBD1 (5 bases). Trimming left V 3 bases short and J 4 bases short, with 10 bases between. CDR3 length: 13 residues. CDR1 and CDR2 from the germline V gene are SGHTA and FQGNSA. The CDR3 here is CASSLTDSYEQYF. CDR3 in DNA: TGTGCCAGCAGCTTGACAGATTCGTACGAGCAGTACTTC.

This rearrangement joins TRBV7-8 to TRBJ2-3, with TRBD2 as a possible D gene (5 bases). V was pared by 4 bases and J by 1 base, with 21 bases between. Germline V gene sequence: CDR1 SGHVS, CDR2 FQNEAQ. CDR3 length: 18 amino acids. DNA of the CDR3: TGTGCCAGCAGCTCCGCCGGGTTTGCTAGCTGGGGCACAGATACGCAGTATTTT. Its translation: CASSSAGFASWGTDTQYF.

The chain combines TRBV11-3 with TRBJ2-4; D is unclear. Per germline, CDR1 SGHNT and CDR2 YENEEA. The CDR3 has 15 residues. With 5 bases removed from V and 4 bases from J, the gap between germline ends came to 15 bases. CDR3 nucleotides: TGTGCCAGCAGCCTACATTTAGGCGAAAAAAACATTCAGTACTTC. Protein product: CASSLHLGEKNIQYF.

This chain links TRBV10-2 with TRBJ1-3; TRBD1 agrees at 8 bases. V lost 2 bases and J lost 0; bases outside the gene matches: 15. CDR1 WSHSY and CDR2 SAAADI come from the germline V gene. The CDR3 runs 20 residues. The CDR3 loop is CASSEVLGQAGSSSGNTIYF. The CDR3 nucleotides read TGCGCCAGCAGTGAGGTTTTGGGACAGGCTGGTTCGAGCTCTGGAAACACCATATATTTT.

The chain combines TRBV10-2 with TRBJ2-1; 8 nucleotides agree with TRBD1. Trimming cost V 6 bases and J 7 bases; bases outside gene matches: 8. CDR3 length: 14 amino acids. Germline V CDR1 and CDR2: WSHSY, SAAADI. This CDR3 reads CASRIDRGGNEQFF. CDR3 in DNA: TGCGCCAGCAGGATAGACAGGGGTGGTAATGAGCAGTTCTTC.

V usage is TRBV2 and J usage is TRBJ1-2; TRBD1 matches 8 bases. V lost 4 bases and J lost 4; bases outside the gene matches: 8. CDR3 length: 15 amino acids. CDR1 and CDR2 (germline): SNHLY, FYNNEI. CDR3 sequence: CASSAWDRLPYGYTF. The CDR3 DNA reads as TGTGCCAGCAGTGCTTGGGACAGGCTTCCCTATGGCTACACCTTC.

This clone occurred once. This sample also contains other DNA sequences that code for the same CDR3. The V gene is TRBV9, the J gene TRBJ2-3, with D uncertain. The germline V and J ends were trimmed by 0 bases and 0 bases, with 5 bases remaining between them. The CDR3 contains 14 residues. The germline V gene has CDR1 SGDLS and CDR2 YYNGEE. This chain's CDR3 is CASSVVVSTDTQYF. In DNA, the CDR3 is TGTGCCAGCAGCGTAGTTGTCAGCACAGATACGCAGTATTTT.

The J gene is TRBJ1-4, the V gene TRBV27; 7 nucleotides line up with TRBD1. Germline assignment: CDR1 MNHEY and CDR2 SMNVEV (reference sequence). The CDR3 is 14 amino acids. J was trimmed by 0 bases and V by 7 bases; bases with no gene match: 2. The CDR3 DNA reads as TGTGCCAGCACCACAGGGGCAACTAATGAAAAACTGTTTTTT. This encodes CASTTGATNEKLFF.

This clone has a single count. The chain carries TRBV6-5 and TRBJ2-5; D is ambiguous. Germline CDR1 MNHEY, CDR2 SVGAGI. Trimming left V 1 base short and J 4 bases short, with 7 bases between. The CDR3 runs 13 residues. CDR3 nucleotide sequence: TGTGCCAGCAGTTACTTTCGGTCAGAGACCCAGTACTTC. Its translation: CASSYFRSETQYF.

V and J are TRBV14 and TRBJ2-7, with 7 bases that match TRBD1. The CDR3 has 15 residues. Trimming at V came to 1 base and at J to 5 bases, leaving 8 bases not matched to a gene. The germline gives CDR1 SGHDN, CDR2 FVKESK. The CDR3 region has the DNA TGTGCCAGCAGCCAAGTGGAGACAGGGATCCACGAGCAGTACTTC. Its protein product is CASSQVETGIHEQYF.

Notes on this clone: Other DNA sequences in the same sample also yield this CDR3. The chain has TRBV29-1 and TRBJ1-1; TRBD1 is a possible D gene (6 bases). Trimming took off 4 bases at V and 8 bases at J, with 8 bases between the two ends. The CDR3 runs to 10 residues. Germline assignment: CDR1 SQVTM and CDR2 ANQGSEA. This chain's CDR3 is CSVGGTEAFF. CDR3 DNA: TGCAGCGTTGGAGGGACAGAAGCTTTCTTT.

This clone appeared once. The chain joins TRBV9 to TRBJ2-7; 9 nucleotides align to TRBD1. This CDR3 is built from 15 residues. Per germline, CDR1 SGDLS and CDR2 YYNGEE. Trimming at V came to 3 bases and at J to 5 bases, leaving 9 bases not matched to a gene. CDR3 DNA sequence: TGTGCCAGCAGCGGAGGGACAGGGACGGGGAACGAGCAGTACTTC. It translates to CASSGGTGTGNEQYF. Looking up the rest from reference TRBV9 and TRBJ2-7 gives the full variable domain: DSGVTQTPKHLITATGQRVTLRCSPRSGDLSVYWYQQSLDQGLQFLIQYYNGEERAKGNILERFSAQQFPDLHSELNLSSLELGDSALYFCASSGGTGTGNEQYFGPGTRLTVT.

This clone was observed once. The J gene is TRBJ2-1, the V gene TRBV11-2; possible D gene TRBD1, 6 bases. The V gene lost 4 bases and the J gene lost 2 bases, with 24 bases spanning the gap. CDR1 and CDR2 from the germline V gene are SGHAT and FQNNGV. The CDR3 is made up of 19 amino acids. CDR3 amino acids: CASSSGPTGGNHPYNEQFF. DNA of the CDR3: TGTGCCAGCAGCTCGGGACCGACAGGAGGCAATCATCCCTACAATGAGCAGTTCTTC.

The V gene is TRBV28, the J gene TRBJ2-3; 7 bases map to TRBD1. Losses at the gene ends were 5 bases for V and 4 bases for J; bases not matched to a gene: 3. Germline V gene sequence: CDR1 MDHEN, CDR2 SYDVKM. CDR3 length: 13 amino acids. DNA of the CDR3: TGTGCCAGCAGTAGGGGACAGTCAGATACGCAGTATTTT. Encoded protein: CASSRGQSDTQYF.

The chain carries TRBV11-2 and TRBJ1-1, with D hard to call. This CDR3 is built from 15 residues. CDR1 is SGHAT, CDR2 FQNNGV, per germline. V was cut by 5 bases and J by 1 base, with 14 bases left in between. Here the CDR3 DNA reads TGTGCCAGCAGCCCGGGAGGGAGCGGGAACACTGAAGCTTTCTTT. Encoded protein: CASSPGGSGNTEAFF.